The present entry profiles one T cell receptor beta chain with its context. This record belongs to a study of CD8 T cells in Susac syndrome. The T cells that were sequenced for TCR beta were CD8+ and CD4+ cells from blood. TEMRA cells were FACS-enriched, while CD8+ and CD4+ T cells were negatively isolated. The CDR3 runs 10 residues. Unmatched junction bases numbered 7, after V lost 8 bases and J lost 13 bases. Looked up from germline, CDR1 is MDHEN and CDR2 is SYDVKM. Reverse transcription used about 0.45 to 1 ug RNA and random hexamers. immunoSEQ multiplex PCR amplified TCR beta CDR3 across 54 Vbeta, 13 Jbeta. TCRdb itself ran the immunoSEQ multiplex PCR reads through MiXCR, one entry per CDR3 protein. The table records about 180,000 distinct CDR3 sequences, roughly 96% of them present only once.

The V and J genes are TRBV28 and TRBJ2-7, with TRBD1 identical over 8 bases. The sample was CD8+ T cells from PBMCs. The clonotype was recovered from a human donor with multiple sclerosis. The CDR3 DNA reads TGTGCCAGCGGCGACAGGGGCCCTTACTTC. Translating gives CASGDRGPYF.